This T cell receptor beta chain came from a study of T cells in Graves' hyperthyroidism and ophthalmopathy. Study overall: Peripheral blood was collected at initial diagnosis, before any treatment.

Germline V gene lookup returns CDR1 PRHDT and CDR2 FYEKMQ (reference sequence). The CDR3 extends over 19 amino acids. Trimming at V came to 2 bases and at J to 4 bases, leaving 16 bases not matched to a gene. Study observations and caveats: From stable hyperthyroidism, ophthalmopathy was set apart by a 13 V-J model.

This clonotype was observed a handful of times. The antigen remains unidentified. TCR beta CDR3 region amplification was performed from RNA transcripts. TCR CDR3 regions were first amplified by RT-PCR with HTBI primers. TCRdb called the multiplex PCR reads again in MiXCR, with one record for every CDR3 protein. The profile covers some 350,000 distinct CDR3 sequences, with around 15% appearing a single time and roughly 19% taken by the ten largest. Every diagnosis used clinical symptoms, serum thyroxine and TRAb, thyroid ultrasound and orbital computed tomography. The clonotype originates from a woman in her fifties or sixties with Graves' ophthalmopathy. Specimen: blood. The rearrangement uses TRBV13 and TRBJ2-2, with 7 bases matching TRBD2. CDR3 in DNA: TGTGCCAGCAGCTTAAATCCGGGGGGATCCCGAGCAGGCACCGGGGAGCTGTTTTTT. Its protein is CASSLNPGGSRAGTGELFF.